Listed below are T cell receptor beta chains from one sample, sequenced in a study of blood T cells in healthy people across ages. TCRdb re-called the 5' RACE reads through MiXCR, storing one row per CDR3 protein. The sample records 850,000 to 1,100,000 distinct CDR3 sequences, about two fifths being singletons. Sequenced sample: blood. The receptors stem from a man between 18 and 29 years old in good health. Both conserved end residues are part of each CDR3. The order of the fields is CDR3 DNA, CDR3 protein, V gene, clone size, J gene, D gene. D genes are given only for firm matches. Clone size is shown for a subset of rows, as once, few, many or a class of expanded clone.

TGTGCCAGCAGGCGCCTCCTGGACAGTCCGAACACTGAAGCTTTCTTT CASRRLLDSPNTEAFF TRBV6-5 few TRBJ1-1 .
TGTGCCAGCAGTTTTCCCGGACGTCTTTCTAACTATGGCTACACCTTC CASSFPGRLSNYGYTF TRBV12-3/TRBV12-4 few TRBJ1-2 .
TGCGCCAGCAGCTTGGAATATCGGGCAAATTCACCCCTCCACTTT CASSLEYRANSPLHF TRBV5-1 few TRBJ1-6 .
TGTGCCAGCAGACCCACAGTCTTGGAGACCCAGTACTTC CASRPTVLETQYF TRBV28 . TRBJ2-5 .
TGCGCCAGCAGCCCGGGGACAGGGAGTTTGAAAAACATTCAGTACTTC CASSPGTGSLKNIQYF TRBV5-1 . TRBJ2-4 TRBD1
TGTGCCGCTAGTGGCCCAGCCCTCACAGATACGCAGTATTTT CAASGPALTDTQYF TRBV6-4 few TRBJ2-3 .
TGTGCCACCAGTGCCCCGGGACAGGGTAAAGTTAATGGCTACACCTTC CATSAPGQGKVNGYTF TRBV24-1 . TRBJ1-2 TRBD1
TGTGCCAGCAGTCACTATCGCGGTCGTAGCACAGATACGCAGTATTTT CASSHYRGRSTDTQYF TRBV28 few TRBJ2-3 .
TGTGCCACCAGCTTTACAGCCTATAATTCACCCCTCCACTTT CATSFTAYNSPLHF TRBV15 . TRBJ1-6 .
TGTGCCAGCAGCCAAGATTTCCCTGGGACAGGGTTGGTAAGTGAGCAGTTCTTC CASSQDFPGTGLVSEQFF TRBV4-2 few TRBJ2-1 TRBD1
TGTGCCAGCAGCTTAGACGGACGAAACACAGATACGCAGTATTTT CASSLDGRNTDTQYF TRBV7-9 few TRBJ2-3 .
TGCAGTGCTCCTGGGCAGGGACCCTACGAGCAGTACTTC CSAPGQGPYEQYF TRBV20-1 . TRBJ2-7 .
TGTGCCAGCAGTACCAGGGCGAAGAACACTGAAGCTTTCTTT CASSTRAKNTEAFF TRBV12-3/TRBV12-4 few TRBJ1-1 .
TGTGCCAGCTCACAACAGGGGTTGCGTGTTGAAGCTTTCTTT CASSQQGLRVEAFF TRBV18 . TRBJ1-1 TRBD1
TGCGCCAGCAGCCCGGGACAGAGCTCCTACAATGAGCAGTACTTC CASSPGQSSYNEQYF TRBV5-1 few TRBJ2-7 TRBD1
TGTGCCAGCAGTGAAAACAGGGAGTATCAGCCCCAGCATTTT CASSENREYQPQHF TRBV2 few TRBJ1-5 .
TGTGCCAGCAGCTTAGTAAGGGGGGGCAGGGAGTTTGCTCAGCCCCAGCATTTT CASSLVRGGREFAQPQHF TRBV7-9 . TRBJ1-5 .
TGTGCCAGCAGCCCTCCGGACAGGGGTAATTCACCCCTCCACTTT CASSPPDRGNSPLHF TRBV7-9 many TRBJ1-6 TRBD1
TGCAGTGCTAGTCCAGACCATTATAGCAATCAGCCCCAGCATTTT CSASPDHYSNQPQHF TRBV20-1 few TRBJ1-5 .
TGTGCCAGCAGTGAACCGGCGATGAGTGAAAAACTGTTTTTT CASSEPAMSEKLFF TRBV6-1 few TRBJ1-4 .
TGTGCCACCAGTGATTTAGGACAGACTAGCACAGATACGCAGTATTTT CATSDLGQTSTDTQYF TRBV24-1 . TRBJ2-3 .
TGCAGTACTAGGGAAGGGGGCGAGAATGAGCAGTACTTC CSTREGGENEQYF TRBV20-1 . TRBJ2-5 TRBD1
TGTGCCAGCAGCCCTTGGGGGGGGGAACGGCACTATGGCTACACCTTC CASSPWGGERHYGYTF TRBV7-2 . TRBJ1-2 .
TGTGCCATCAGCTTAGAGGATACGCAGTATTTT CAISLEDTQYF TRBV7-9 . TRBJ2-3 .
TGTGCCAGCAGCCTGAAGGAACACACTGAAGCTTTCTTT CASSLKEHTEAFF TRBV7-2 . TRBJ1-1 .
TGTGCCTGCAGACGCCAAGGGACTAGCGGGGGGAGCACAGATACGCAGTATTTT CACRRQGTSGGSTDTQYF TRBV7-2 . TRBJ2-3 TRBD2
TGTGCCAGCAGTTTATCAGACACCGGGGAGCTGTTTTTT CASSLSDTGELFF TRBV27 . TRBJ2-2 .
TGCAGTGCCCCAACCTTGGGCGTAGGCACAGATACGCAGTATTTT CSAPTLGVGTDTQYF TRBV20-1 few TRBJ2-3 .
TGTGCCAGCAGCCAAGACCTCAGTCAAGAGACCCAGTACTTC CASSQDLSQETQYF TRBV3-1 . TRBJ2-5 .
TGCGCCAGCAGCTCATTCCGGGACAGGGCAGATACGCAGTATTTT CASSSFRDRADTQYF TRBV5-1 . TRBJ2-3 TRBD1
TGCAGTGTCACCCCGAGGACTAGCAAGGAGACCCAGTACTTC CSVTPRTSKETQYF TRBV20-1 . TRBJ2-5 TRBD2
TGTGCCAGCAGCTTAAGAGCGGACAATGAGCAGTTCTTC CASSLRADNEQFF TRBV7-2 few TRBJ2-1 .
TGCAGTGCCCAACGACAGGGCGGAAAGACCCAGTACTTC CSAQRQGGKTQYF TRBV20-1 many TRBJ2-5 TRBD1
TGTGCCAGCAGTTACGACGGCGGACCTCCTAGGCCCCTCCACTTT CASSYDGGPPRPLHF TRBV6-5 . TRBJ1-6 .
TGCGCCAGCAGCTCCCGACACGGCAGAGATACGCAGTATTTT CASSSRHGRDTQYF TRBV5-1 . TRBJ2-3 .
TGTGCCAGCAGTTACCGACAAGAGCAGTACTTC CASSYRQEQYF TRBV28 few TRBJ2-4 .
TGTGCCAGCAGCATACAAGAGGGGAATATTGAAGCTTTCTTT CASSIQEGNIEAFF TRBV6-5 few TRBJ1-1 .
TGTGCCAGCAGCCTGGACAGGATTGCAACTAATGAAAAACTGTTTTTT CASSLDRIATNEKLFF TRBV6-6 few TRBJ1-4 TRBD1
TGTGCCACCAGTGGCGGGCTAGCCTACGATGAGCAGTTCTTC CATSGGLAYDEQFF TRBV24-1 . TRBJ2-1 .
TGTGCCAGCAGGGGACCAGTGGGAGAGGGTGAAGCTTTCTTT CASRGPVGEGEAFF TRBV6-5 . TRBJ1-1 .
TGTGCCAGTAGTCCGACTAGTTACCGCACAGATACGCAGTATTTT CASSPTSYRTDTQYF TRBV19 once TRBJ2-3 .
TGCAGCGTTGGTGGCAAGGAATTGTACGAGCAGTACTTC CSVGGKELYEQYF TRBV29-1 once TRBJ2-7 .
TGTGCCAGCAGTGAAAGGGCAGACAAGTCCTACGAGCAGTACTTC CASSERADKSYEQYF TRBV6-1 . TRBJ2-7 .
TGTGCCAGCATGGGGGACCCTAATGAAAAACTGTTTTTT CASMGDPNEKLFF TRBV27 . TRBJ1-4 .
TGTGCCAGCAGTTACCCGGCCGGGACAGGGTACGACAATGAGCAGTTCTTC CASSYPAGTGYDNEQFF TRBV6-6 . TRBJ2-1 TRBD1
TGTGCCAGCAGGGGCCTGGGGGCTAACTATGGCTACACCTTC CASRGLGANYGYTF TRBV27 once TRBJ1-2 .
TGTGCCAGCAGCCAAGGGGGCGCGGTGCTTTCACCCCTCCACTTT CASSQGGAVLSPLHF TRBV3-1 few TRBJ1-6 .
TGCAGTGCTGACGACAGGGGAGGAGGTCAGCCCCAGCATTTT CSADDRGGGQPQHF TRBV20-1 once TRBJ1-5 TRBD1
TGCAGTGCCAGAAGGACTTTACAAGAGACCCAGTACTTC CSARRTLQETQYF TRBV20-1 few TRBJ2-5 .
TGCGCCAGCAGCTTACCGGGACTAAGGAGCACAGATACGCAGTATTTT CASSLPGLRSTDTQYF TRBV5-1 . TRBJ2-3 TRBD2